Each of the 14 T cell receptor beta chains below was sequenced from the same sample in a study of CD4 T cells in relation to SARS-CoV-2 and coronaviruses. Repertoires were generated with immunoSEQ multiplex PCR, while TCRdb's copy carries only in-frame clones and drops some. The repertoire has about 30,000 clones, 65% to 80% of them found once; the top ten carry almost 3.5%. These receptors' targets are unknown. Sequencing input: memory CD4+ T cells from PBMCs, cultured in vitro. The source is an adult with COVID-19.

The chain combines TRBV7-2 with TRBJ2-7; no reliable D call. Germline CDR1 and CDR2: SGHTA and FQGNSA. This CDR3 has 11 amino acids. V gave up 4 bases and J gave up 5 bases, with 6 bases separating them. CDR3 bases: TGTGCCAGCAGCTCAGCTAACGAGCAGTACTTC. Its protein is CASSSANEQYF.

This clone turned up a few times. The CDR3 sequence is CASRQGVTEAFF. The CDR3 DNA reads TGTGCCTCAAGACAGGGGGTTACTGAAGCTTTCTTT. V usage is TRBV30 and J usage is TRBJ1-1, with TRBD1 identical over 9 bases. Germline CDR1 reads GTSNPN; CDR2 reads SVGIG (reference sequence). The CDR3 consists of 12 residues. J gave up 5 bases and V 7 bases, and 5 bases lay outside the gene matches. Variable domain in full (rest from reference TRBV30 and TRBJ1-1): SQTIHQWPATLVQPVGSPLSLECTVEGTSNPNLYWYRQAAGRGLQLLFYSVGIGQISSEVPQNLSASRPQDRQFILSSKKLLLSDSGFYLCASRQGVTEAFFGQGTRLTVV.

This clone appeared a few times. The chain couples TRBV3-1 (or the pseudogene TRBV3-2) to TRBJ1-5, with D uncertain. The CDR3 contains 15 residues. The V gene lost 4 bases and the J gene lost 0 bases, with 10 bases spanning the gap. Looked up from germline, CDR1 is LGHDT and CDR2 is YNNKEL (reference sequence). The CDR3, as DNA: TGTGCCAGCAGCCTGACGGTGGATAGCAATCAGCCCCAGCATTTT. Translation: CASSLTVDSNQPQHF.

J is TRBJ2-1 and V is TRBV5-4, with D unresolved. Germline V gives CDR1 SGHNT, CDR2 YYREEE (reference sequence). This CDR3 is built from 16 residues. V dropped 3 bases and J dropped 2 bases, with 15 bases sitting between them. The CDR3 DNA reads TGTGCCAGCAGCTCCTATCGGAGCAAAGCCTACAATGAGCAGTTCTTC. The encoded protein is CASSSYRSKAYNEQFF.

This clone was found a few times. The chain couples TRBV5-6 to TRBJ2-2; D possibly corresponds to TRBD1 (6 bases). The CDR3 sequence is 16 residues long. Germline CDR1 and CDR2: SGHDT and YYEEEE. V was shortened by 4 bases and J by 1 base, with 14 bases between the two germline ends. CDR3: CASSTLTQGNTGELFF. DNA of the CDR3: TGTGCCAGCAGCACACTGACACAGGGGAACACCGGGGAGCTGTTTTTT.

The V call is TRBV27, the J call TRBJ2-4, with D perhaps matching TRBD1 (6 bases). This CDR3 is built from 17 residues. Trimming removed 4 bases at V and 6 bases at J, with 22 bases between. Germline V gives CDR1 MNHEY, CDR2 SMNVEV (reference sequence). CDR3 sequence reads: CASSSGVGQPRANIQYF. CDR3 coding DNA: TGTGCCAGCAGTTCAGGGGTGGGACAACCGAGGGCAAACATTCAGTACTTC.

The chain couples TRBV15 to TRBJ2-7, with TRBD1 identical over 7 bases. The CDR3 is 14 amino acids. Germline lookup yields CDR1 LNHNV and CDR2 YYDKDF (reference sequence). Trimming took 5 bases from V and 5 from J; bases not matched to a gene: 9. The CDR3 DNA follows: TGTGCCACCAGCGGAGGACAGGAGTTCGACGAGCAGTACTTC. It specifies CATSGGQEFDEQYF.

The J gene is TRBJ2-7, the V gene TRBV7-8; D is perhaps TRBD1 or TRBD2 (5 bases each). V shed 1 base and J shed 6 bases, with 13 bases lying between them. Germline CDR1 reads SGHVS; CDR2 reads FQNEAQ. This CDR3 is 14 amino acids long. The CDR3 nucleotides read TGTGCCAGCAGCTTAGGGGGACCGACCGTCGAGCAGTACTTC. Its translation: CASSLGGPTVEQYF.

This chain uses TRBV11-3 with TRBJ2-7; 8 bases match TRBD1. The CDR3 totals 14 residues. After removal of 5 bases from V and 1 base from J, the junction contained 4 bases not matched to a gene. Germline assignment: CDR1 SGHNT and CDR2 YENEEA. CDR3 residues: CASSPGTGSYEQYF. The CDR3 DNA reads TGTGCCAGCAGCCCCGGGACAGGTTCCTACGAGCAGTACTTC.

The V and J genes are TRBV25-1 and TRBJ1-1, with D unresolved. With 7 bases removed from V and 3 bases from J, the gap between germline ends came to 21 bases. Germline CDR1 is MGHDK and CDR2 is SYGVNS. The length of the CDR3 is 16 residues. CDR3 protein: CASTLGISAEHTEAFF. For the CDR3, the DNA is TGTGCCAGCACTTTGGGTATTTCTGCAGAACACACTGAAGCTTTCTTT.

CDR3 sequence reads: CSVKLPLMKKLFF. CDR3 in DNA: TGCAGCGTAAAACTCCCCTTAATGAAAAAACTGTTTTTT. The rearrangement joins TRBV29-1 to TRBJ1-4; unclear D gene. V was pared by 6 bases and J by 9 bases, with 17 bases between. Germline V gene data show CDR1 as SQVTM and CDR2 as ANQGSEA. The CDR3 runs to 13 residues. Combining the CDR3 with reference TRBV29-1 and TRBJ1-4 gives the whole variable domain SAVISQKPSRDICQRGTSLTIQCQVDSQVTMMFWYRQQPGQSLTLIATANQGSEATYESGFVIDKFPISRPNLTFSTLTVSNMSPEDSSIYLCSVKLPLMKKLFFGSGTQLSVL.

This chain connects TRBV24-1 to TRBJ2-1, with 8 bases fitting TRBD2. J lost 7 bases, V lost 5 bases, and 15 bases had no gene match. Germline V gene sequence: CDR1 KGHDR, CDR2 SFDVKD. CDR3 length equals 17 residues. The CDR3 protein is CATSASSGSTWLNEQFF. In DNA form, the CDR3 reads TGTGCCACCAGTGCCTCCAGCGGGAGCACTTGGTTGAATGAGCAGTTCTTC.

The chain employs TRBV7-7 and TRBJ2-3; the match to TRBD2 covers 13 bases. Germline V gives CDR1 SSHAT, CDR2 FNYEAQ (reference sequence). Trimming removed 1 base from V and 2 bases from J; junction bases left unmatched: 15. The CDR3 has 21 residues. The CDR3 region is CASSLEAALTSGRYATDTQYF. CDR3 bases: TGTGCCAGCAGCTTAGAAGCTGCACTGACTAGCGGGAGGTACGCCACAGATACGCAGTATTTT.

This clone was found once. This chain links TRBV30 with TRBJ2-7; the match to TRBD2 covers 7 bases. CDR1 and CDR2 (germline): GTSNPN, SVGIG (reference sequence). This CDR3 has 14 amino acids. J gave up 7 bases and V 0 bases, and 9 bases lay outside the gene matches. The CDR3 DNA is TGTGCCTGGAGTGTACTTCGGGAGGAGGGTGAGCAGTACTTC. Its protein is CAWSVLREEGEQYF.